This TCR beta chain was obtained from a study of control samples from healthy donors and cancer patients. Clones were read by immunoSEQ multiplex PCR, and TCRdb kept only the in-frame ones, dropping some. This table holds about 170,000 clones, 88% found once. From germline, CDR1 is LNHDA and CDR2 SQIVND (reference sequence). CDR3 length: 12 amino acids. The ends lost 6 bases at V and 9 bases at J; junction bases unmatched: 3. The clonotype originates from a young woman in good health. The sample consisted of blood. This chain uses TRBV19 with TRBJ2-1; 9 positions agree with TRBD1. CDR3 sequence (DNA): TGTGCCAGTAGGGACAGGGGACGTGAGCAGTTCTTC. Its protein is CASRDRGREQFF. The whole variable domain, remainder taken from reference TRBV19 and TRBJ2-1, is DGGITQSPKYLFRKEGQNVTLSCEQNLNHDAMYWYRQDPGQGLRLIYYSQIVNDFQKGDIAEGYSVSREKKESFPLTVTSAQKNPTAFYLCASRDRGREQFFGPGTRLTVL.